This T cell receptor (beta chain) came from a study of CD8 T cells in ankylosing spondylitis. Study results and limitations: A TCR beta motif of 7 to 9 highly homologous variants seemed to mark ankylosing spondylitis blood. Disease-linked clones bore a CD8+ phenotype, appearing relatively rarely in peripheral blood.

Of note for this clonotype: Its matching antigen is unknown.

Molecular-barcoded quantitative 5'-RACE produced these TCR beta libraries. Each CDR3 protein gets one entry after TCRdb re-called the 5' RACE reads with MiXCR. The data contain fewer than 550,000 distinct CDR3 sequences, about 5% of them singletons. Trimming left V 1 base short and J 6 bases short, with 27 bases between. The CDR3 length is 19 residues. Germline V gene data show CDR1 as LGHNA and CDR2 as YSLEER. The sample consisted of blood, either unsorted or a sorted T cell fraction (not recorded which). The J gene is TRBJ1-2, the V gene TRBV4-3; D call uncertain. The clonotype originates from a male donor with ankylosing spondylitis. CDR3 DNA: TGCGCCAGCAGCCAAGTTTTGGCGGACCGCGCTCAAAGAAAAGATGGCTACACCTTC. It is translated as CASSQVLADRAQRKDGYTF.